These 19 T cell receptor beta chains came from one sample sequenced in a study of metastatic and nonmetastatic thyroid tumors. Until they underwent thyroid surgery, no patient had received any treatment. Via MiXCR, TCRdb re-called the PCR reads. The sample shows 30,000 to 35,000 clones, around a sixth of them seen only once. Sequencing was done on a sample of blood. Receptors originate from a female donor with papillary thyroid cancer or a benign thyroid nodule (not recorded which). Some clones in this sample may be carry-over from other donors' samples.

This clone was recorded at least ten times. This likely comes from a read error, as the CDR3 has no conserved phenylalanine or tryptophan at its end. The V call is TRBV18, the J call TRBJ2-7; D gene ambiguous. CDR1 and CDR2 (germline): KGHSH, LQKENI. V lost 2 bases, J lost 3 bases, and 11 bases lay in between. The CDR3 extends over 14 amino acids. CDR3: CASSPSTQIYEQYS. The CDR3 DNA is TGTGCCAGCTCACCATCGACGCAGATCTACGAGCAGTACTCC.

In its sample, this clone was seen many times. The chain combines TRBV12-3 or TRBV12-4 with TRBJ2-2; D uncertain. Trimming shortened V by 1 base and J by 5 bases, and 8 bases separated the two germline ends. This CDR3 comprises 14 residues. CDR3 loop: CASSLGVSTGELFF. The DNA of the CDR3 is TGTGCCAGCAGTTTAGGGGTTTCGACCGGGGAGCTGTTTTTT.

The table lists this clone with a few counts. The rearrangement links TRBV19 to TRBJ1-1, with D possibly matching TRBD1 (6 bases). The V end was cut by 6 bases, the J end by 4 bases, with 12 bases between. Germline loops: CDR1 LNHDA, CDR2 SQIVND (reference sequence). CDR3 size: 13 residues. The CDR3 DNA reads as TGTGCCAGTAGACTAGGGGGAGGCACTGAAGCTTTCTTT. It codes for CASRLGGGTEAFF.

This clone was seen repeatedly, ten times or more. The CDR3 here is CASSGRRTDTQYF. In DNA form, the CDR3 reads TGTGCCAGCTCCGGGAGACGAACAGATACGCAGTATTTT. The rearrangement links TRBV11-3 to TRBJ2-3; a possible D gene is TRBD2 (6 bases). Germline CDR1 SGHNT, CDR2 YENEEA. V shed 8 bases and J shed 3 bases, with 12 bases lying between them. There are 13 residues in the CDR3.

This clone was found many times. CDR3 sequence: CASSLGGSADEQYF. CDR3 DNA sequence: TGTGCCAGCAGCTTAGGCGGGTCCGCGGACGAGCAGTACTTC. The gene calls are TRBV13 and TRBJ2-7; D call uncertain. Trimming removed 0 bases from V and 5 bases from J, with 11 bases in between. CDR3 length equals 14 residues. CDR1 and CDR2 from the germline V gene are PRHDT and FYEKMQ (reference sequence). Combining the CDR3 with reference TRBV13 and TRBJ2-7 gives the whole variable domain AAGVIQSPRHLIKEKRETATLKCYPIPRHDTVYWYQQGPGQDPQFLISFYEKMQSDKGSIPDRFSAQQFSDYHSELNMSSLELGDSALYFCASSLGGSADEQYFGPGTRLTVT.

This clone was recorded once. In this CDR3 the conserved last residue, phenylalanine or tryptophan, is missing, so a read error is likely. Because the CDR3's place on the DNA is in doubt, the DNA is left out and the CDR3 is given as listed by TCRdb. This chain connects TRBV11-3 to TRBJ2-7. The germline V gene encodes CDR1 SGHNT and CDR2 YENEEA. With termini counted, the CDR3 has 10 amino acids. The CDR3 protein is CASRTETDAL.

This clone has ten or more counts. This rearrangement joins TRBV5-8 to TRBJ1-2; possible D gene TRBD1, 5 bases. V was clipped by 2 bases and J by 5 bases, with 16 bases between them. The germline V gene has CDR1 SGHTS and CDR2 YDEGEE. CDR3 length equals 15 residues. CDR3 bases: TGTGCCAGCAGCTTTGACAGAACCAGTGGGTATGGCTACACCTTC. Encoded protein: CASSFDRTSGYGYTF.

The sample holds many counts of this clone. This chain joins TRBV2 and TRBJ2-5; either TRBD1 or TRBD2 may fit D (6 bases each). The CDR3 consists of 12 residues. Trimming cost V 8 bases and J 5 bases, with 12 bases left between them. Per the germline V gene, CDR1 is SNHLY and CDR2 is FYNNEI. CDR3 region: CASGGGFETQYF. DNA of the CDR3: TGTGCCAGCGGAGGGGGTTTTGAGACCCAGTACTTC. The whole variable domain, remainder taken from reference TRBV2 and TRBJ2-5, is EPEVTQTPSHQVTQMGQEVILRCVPISNHLYFYWYRQILGQKVEFLVSFYNNEISEKSEIFDDQFSVERPDGSNFTLKIRSTKLEDSAMYFCASGGGFETQYFGPGTRLLVL.

This clone is medium-sized. V gene TRBV6-5 combines with J gene TRBJ1-6; 9 bases agree with TRBD1. V gave up 2 bases and J gave up 7 bases; unmatched junction bases: 6. Germline lookup yields CDR1 MNHEY and CDR2 SVGAGI. This CDR3 spans 16 amino acids. In DNA form, the CDR3 reads TGTGCCAGCAGTTACGCGTCGGGACAGGGAAATTCACCCCTCCACTTT. Amino acid sequence: CASSYASGQGNSPLHF.

Points on this clone: Being one base from a much bigger clone, this may be a read error. The chain has TRBV2 and TRBJ2-1; no reliable D call. In germline, CDR1 is SNHLY, CDR2 FYNNEI. Deletions cut 5 bases from V and 8 bases from J, with 7 bases between. The CDR3 has 11 residues. CDR3 in amino acids: CASSMEYEQFF. CDR3 nucleotide sequence: TGTGCCAGCAGTATGGAGTATGAGCAGTTCTTC.

This clone was seen at least ten times. The chain uses TRBV7-2 and TRBJ2-7; 12 bases match TRBD2. CDR3 length: 14 residues. Germline assignment: CDR1 SGHTA and CDR2 FQGNSA. The junction had 1 base not matched to a gene; V was cut back by 3 bases and J by 4 bases. In DNA form, the CDR3 reads TGTGCCAGCAGCTTGACTAGCGGGAGTTACGAGCAGTACTTC. Encoded protein: CASSLTSGSYEQYF. Complete variable domain (other parts from reference TRBV7-2 and TRBJ2-7): GAGVSQSPSNKVTEKGKDVELRCDPISGHTALYWYRQSLGQGLEFLIYFQGNSAPDKSGLPSDRFSAERTGGSVSTLTIQRTQQEDSAVYLCASSLTSGSYEQYFGPGTRLTVT.

This clone has a count of ten or more. Here the CDR3 DNA reads TGTGCCAGCACCCCCGTTAATGCCCTTGAAGCTTTCTTT. Translating it yields CASTPVNALEAFF. J is TRBJ1-1 and V is TRBV11-2; D call uncertain. V gave up 7 bases and J gave up 7 bases, with 16 bases separating them. This CDR3 region has 13 residues. Germline-derived CDR1 and CDR2 are SGHAT and FQNNGV.

The chain is built from TRBV6-1 and TRBJ2-7; D call uncertain. Germline lookup yields CDR1 MNHNS and CDR2 SASEGT. V was pared by 3 bases and J by 4 bases, with 4 bases between. The CDR3 has 11 amino acids. In nucleotides, the CDR3 is TGTGCCAGCAGTGAGGGGTACGAGCAGTACGTC. This encodes CASSEGYEQYV.

This clone has ten or more counts. The chain joins TRBV5-1 to TRBJ2-7; TRBD2 agrees at 8 bases. The CDR3 has 15 amino acids. The ends lost 4 bases at V and 4 bases at J; junction bases unmatched: 10. Germline values: CDR1 SGHRS, CDR2 YFSETQ. The CDR3 region is CASSAPSGGRYEQYF. The CDR3 DNA reads as TGCGCCAGCAGCGCCCCTTCTGGCGGGAGGTACGAGCAGTACTTC.

This clone was observed a few times. DNA of the CDR3: TGTGCCAGCATCCCCTGGGACTTTACAGATACGCAGTATTTT. Amino acids: CASIPWDFTDTQYF. The chain couples TRBV7-9 to TRBJ2-3; D might be TRBD2 (6 bases). Trimming cost V 7 bases and J 3 bases, with 14 bases left between them. In germline, CDR1 is SEHNR, CDR2 FQNEAQ (reference sequence). This CDR3 has 14 residues.

This clone was observed once. The chain joins TRBV11-2 to TRBJ1-6; the D gene is possibly TRBD1 (6 bases). Germline V gene data show CDR1 as SGHAT and CDR2 as FQNNGV. There are 15 residues in the CDR3. V lost 2 bases and J 8 bases, leaving 13 bases between the germline ends. CDR3 residues: CASSLSPKGDSPLHF. CDR3 in DNA: TGTGCCAGCAGCTTATCTCCTAAGGGGGATTCACCCCTCCACTTT.

This clone has only a few counts. The rearrangement links TRBV28 to TRBJ1-2; 12 positions agree with TRBD1. Germline CDR1 MDHEN, CDR2 SYDVKM. This CDR3 spans 17 amino acids. With V trimmed by 7 bases and J by 8 bases, 17 bases remained unmatched. The CDR3, as DNA: TGTGCCAGCATCCTATTGGGTGGGACAGGGGGCGGTAAGGGCTACACCTTC. Protein product: CASILLGGTGGGKGYTF.

V is TRBV5-4 and J is TRBJ1-1, with TRBD1 matching over 12 bases. Looked up from germline, CDR1 is SGHNT and CDR2 is YYREEE (reference sequence). The CDR3 is made up of 18 amino acids. J lost 1 base, V lost 2 bases, and 9 bases had no gene match. The CDR3 reads CASSLVLGQGAKNTEAFF. The CDR3, as DNA: TGTGCCAGCAGCTTAGTTTTGGGACAGGGGGCCAAGAACACTGAAGCTTTCTTT.

This clone was seen only a few times. The chain recombines TRBV5-4 with TRBJ2-3; 14 bases line up with TRBD2. The CDR3 length is 15 residues. Germline V gene data show CDR1 as SGHNT and CDR2 as YYREEE (reference sequence). V gave up 4 bases and J gave up 5 bases; unmatched junction bases: 3. CDR3 in amino acids: CASSPGLAGEDTQYF. CDR3 in DNA: TGTGCCAGCAGCCCGGGACTAGCGGGAGAAGATACGCAGTATTTT.